The rows below give T cell receptor beta chains drawn from one sample of a study of cytomegalovirus exposure and HLA in healthy donors. Clones were sequenced by immunoSEQ multiplex PCR, and TCRdb holds only the in-frame ones, with some missing. Of some 140,000 clones listed, around 74% are singletons. Input material: PBMCs. Receptors originate from a man between 18 and 29 years old in good health and CMV-seronegative. CDR3s include the opening cysteine and the closing phenylalanine or tryptophan. A D gene is named only where the DNA matches it firmly. The size of a clone is reported for some rows only, either as once, few or many, or as a class for expanded clones.

d_call | j_call | v_call | clone_size | cdr3_length | cdr3_nt | cdr3_aa
TRBD2 | TRBJ2-2 | TRBV19 | NA | 16 | TGTGCCAGTAGTCTCCTCCAGCGGGGGTCGGCCGGGGAGCTGTCTTTT | CASSLLQRGSAGELSF
NA | TRBJ1-2 | TRBV2 | NA | 13 | TGTGCCAGCAGACTACCAGCTAACTATGGCTACACCTTC | CASRLPANYGYTF
TRBD1 | TRBJ1-5 | TRBV6-5 | NA | 16 | TGTGCCAGCAGTTACCCGGACAGGGGGCTTTGGGGGCCCCAGCATTTT | CASSYPDRGLWGPQHF
TRBD2 | TRBJ2-5 | TRBV4-2 | NA | 14 | TGTGCCAGCAGCCACCGGGGGGGGGAAGAGACCCAGTACTTC | CASSHRGGEETQYF
TRBD2 | TRBJ2-6 | TRBV5-1 | NA | 18 | TGCGCCAGCAGCTTGGCTAGCGGGGGGGCCGGTGGGGCCAACGGCCTGACTTTC | CASSLASGGAGGANGLTF
NA | TRBJ2-1 | TRBV9 | few | 15 | TGTGCCAGCAGCGCTGGGGGGAGCTCCTACAATGAGCAGTTCTTC | CASSAGGSSYNEQFF
TRBD1 | TRBJ1-2 | TRBV18 | NA | 15 | TGTGCCAGCTCACCACCCGGACAGGCACTCTATGGCTACACCTTC | CASSPPGQALYGYTF
NA | TRBJ2-3 | TRBV6-5 | NA | 14 | TGTGCCAGCAGTTTGGTTACTAGTTGGGGATACGCAGTATTT | CASSLVTSWGYAVF
TRBD1 | TRBJ2-5 | TRBV7-9 | NA | 15 | TGTGCCAGCAGCTTAGATGGGGACAGGAAAGAGACCCAGTACTTC | CASSLDGDRKETQYF
NA | TRBJ2-1 | TRBV6-5 | NA | 11 | TGTGCCAGCTCAGACAGCTATGAGCAGTTCTTC | CASSDSYEQFF
NA | TRBJ1-3 | TRBV7-9 | NA | 15 | TGTGCCAGCAGCTTAATAGCGGGGACTGGAAACACCATATATTTT | CASSLIAGTGNTIYF
NA | TRBJ2-5 | TRBV19 | NA | 15 | TGTGCCAGCGATCAGCAGGGCGCCTCCCAAGAGACCCAGTACTTC | CASDQQGASQETQYF
TRBD2 | TRBJ2-5 | TRBV9 | NA | 17 | TGTGCCAGCAGCGAGGGGAGGACTAGCGGGGAACAAGAGACCCAGTACTTC | CASSEGRTSGEQETQYF
TRBD1 | TRBJ2-7 | TRBV5-6 | NA | 15 | TGTGCCAGCAGCTTGGTACCAGGGGGCGCCTACGAGCAGTACTTC | CASSLVPGGAYEQYF
NA | TRBJ1-6 | TRBV6-1 | NA | 14 | TGTGCCAGCAGTCTCCGGGAGAATAATTCACCCCTCCACTTT | CASSLRENNSPLHF
NA | TRBJ1-2 | TRBV7-6 | NA | 13 | TGTGCCAGCAGCCAGGACACAAACTATGGCTACACCTTC | CASSQDTNYGYTF
NA | TRBJ1-1 | TRBV7-9 | few | 18 | TGTTCCAGCAGCCTTATCCTGGGTCCTCCAAGACGAGGTACTGAAGCTTTCTTT | CSSSLILGPPRRGTEAFF
TRBD1 | TRBJ1-1 | TRBV6-5 | once | 14 | TGTGCCAGCAGCCCGGGACAGCCGAACACTGAAGCTTTCTTT | CASSPGQPNTEAFF
NA | TRBJ2-1 | TRBV6-5 | once | 15 | TGTGCCAGCAGTCTTACAGCTACGCTCTACAATGAGCAGTTCTTC | CASSLTATLYNEQFF
TRBD2 | TRBJ2-1 | TRBV9 | once | 16 | TGTGCCAGCAGCGTAGAAGCGGGGGGGCTTCGGGATGAGCAGTTCTTC | CASSVEAGGLRDEQFF
TRBD1 | TRBJ2-5 | TRBV5-6 | NA | 16 | TGTGCCAGCAGCTGGACCCGACAGGGCCTCCAAGAGACCCAGTACTTC | CASSWTRQGLQETQYF
NA | TRBJ1-1 | TRBV11-2 | NA | 14 | TGTGCCAGCAGCTTACGCGCGTCGGTAACTGAAGCTTTCTTT | CASSLRASVTEAFF
NA | TRBJ1-5 | TRBV5-1 | NA | 13 | TGCGCCAGCAGCGTCAATAGCAATCAGCCCCAGCATTTT | CASSVNSNQPQHF
NA | TRBJ1-3 | TRBV7-9 | few | 15 | TGTGCCAGCAGCCCTGCAGATCAACCTGGAAACACCATATATTTT | CASSPADQPGNTIYF
TRBD2 | TRBJ2-7 | TRBV2 | few | 17 | TGTGCCAGCAGTCTCCAGGCTGGGGGGGAGAGCTCCTACGAGCAGTACTTC | CASSLQAGGESSYEQYF
TRBD1 | TRBJ1-4 | TRBV7-2 | NA | 15 | TGTGCCAGCAGCCCCCGACAGGGGGCGAATGAAAAACTGTTTTTT | CASSPRQGANEKLFF
TRBD2 | TRBJ2-1 | TRBV19 | NA | 14 | TGTGCCAGTAGTATTCGGCCCGGGGGGGATGAGCAGTTCTTC | CASSIRPGGDEQFF
TRBD1 | TRBJ1-6 | TRBV9 | NA | 15 | TGTGCCAGCAGCTCAGGGGACAGGGGATTGTCACCCCTCCACTTT | CASSSGDRGLSPLHF
NA | TRBJ2-2 | TRBV7-3 | few | 13 | TGTGCCAGCAGCTCCCTTCCGGCCGGGGAGCTGTTTTTT | CASSSLPAGELFF
TRBD2 | TRBJ2-2 | TRBV5-6 | NA | 17 | TGTGCCAGCAGCTTGGGAGGCGGGGGGGCGAACACCGGGGAGCTGTTTTTT | CASSLGGGGANTGELFF
NA | TRBJ2-2 | TRBV5-1 | NA | 13 | TGCGCCAGCAGCTTTAGCGGTACCGGGGAGCTGTTTTTT | CASSFSGTGELFF
NA | TRBJ2-2 | TRBV30 | NA | 18 | TGTGCCTGGAATTCAGGTTGGGGCCACCAACCCTACGCCGGGGAGCTGTTTTTT | CAWNSGWGHQPYAGELFF
NA | TRBJ2-1 | TRBV10-2 | NA | 15 | TGCGCCAGCAGTGAGTCTTGGGCAGCCTACAATGAGCAGTTCTTC | CASSESWAAYNEQFF
TRBD1 | TRBJ1-1 | TRBV13 | NA | 16 | TGTGCCAGCAGCTACCCCGACAGGGCGGATAGTGCTGAAGCTTTCTTT | CASSYPDRADSAEAFF
NA | TRBJ2-1 | TRBV19 | NA | 16 | TGTGCCACGTCTAAGCCCGGGACAACTATATACAATGAGCAGTTCTTC | CATSKPGTTIYNEQFF
NA | TRBJ2-2 | TRBV5-1 | few | 13 | TGCGCCAGCAGCTTGTCAGTCACCGGGGAGCTGTTTTTT | CASSLSVTGELFF
TRBD1 | TRBJ2-7 | TRBV5-1 | once | 15 | TGCGCCAGCAGCTCTGCCCTACAGGGGCTTAGCGAGCAGTACTTC | CASSSALQGLSEQYF
NA | TRBJ2-1 | TRBV18 | NA | 13 | TGTGCCAGCTCACCAAGCCTCGACAATGAGCAGTTCTTC | CASSPSLDNEQFF
NA | TRBJ2-7 | TRBV20-1 | NA | 11 | TGCAGTGCTAGTCCCTACTACGAGCAGTACTTC | CSASPYYEQYF
TRBD2 | TRBJ2-1 | TRBV9 | NA | 17 | TGTGCCAGCAGCCCAGGGACTAGCGGGGGCCCCTACAATGAGCAGTTCTTC | CASSPGTSGGPYNEQFF
NA | TRBJ1-3 | TRBV5-4 | NA | 16 | TGTGCCAGCTCCCCGGCCCAGGGGAGCTCTGGAAACACCATATATTTT | CASSPAQGSSGNTIYF
TRBD1 | TRBJ1-6 | TRBV25-1 | once | 16 | TGTGCCAGCAGTGAATTCAGGACAGGGCGTAATTCACCCCTCCACTTT | CASSEFRTGRNSPLHF
TRBD2 | TRBJ2-5 | TRBV2 | once | 12 | TGTGCCAGCAAACGGGAGGTTGAGACCCAGTACTTC | CASKREVETQYF
NA | TRBJ2-5 | TRBV5-1 | NA | 15 | TGCGCCAGCAGCTTGGTAGGGACATCCCAAGAGACCCAGTACTTC | CASSLVGTSQETQYF
NA | TRBJ2-2 | TRBV7-9 | NA | 14 | TGTGCCAGCACCGTTGCAGGGAACACCGGGGAGCTGTTTTTT | CASTVAGNTGELFF
NA | TRBJ1-2 | TRBV7-2 | once | 14 | TGTGTCAGCAGCTCCGCGAATGTCCAGGGGGGCTACACCTTC | CVSSSANVQGGYTF
NA | TRBJ2-1 | TRBV27 | once | 14 | TGTGCCAGCAGTTTAGCGTACAGCGGGTATGAGCAGTTCTTC | CASSLAYSGYEQFF
NA | TRBJ1-1 | TRBV6-6 | NA | 15 | TGTGCCAGCAGTTCATACCCGGGGGAAAACACTGAAGCTTTCTTT | CASSSYPGENTEAFF
NA | TRBJ1-2 | TRBV7-9 | NA | 14 | TGTGCCAGCAGCTCGCCATGGGGGGGGTACGGCTACACCTTC | CASSSPWGGYGYTF